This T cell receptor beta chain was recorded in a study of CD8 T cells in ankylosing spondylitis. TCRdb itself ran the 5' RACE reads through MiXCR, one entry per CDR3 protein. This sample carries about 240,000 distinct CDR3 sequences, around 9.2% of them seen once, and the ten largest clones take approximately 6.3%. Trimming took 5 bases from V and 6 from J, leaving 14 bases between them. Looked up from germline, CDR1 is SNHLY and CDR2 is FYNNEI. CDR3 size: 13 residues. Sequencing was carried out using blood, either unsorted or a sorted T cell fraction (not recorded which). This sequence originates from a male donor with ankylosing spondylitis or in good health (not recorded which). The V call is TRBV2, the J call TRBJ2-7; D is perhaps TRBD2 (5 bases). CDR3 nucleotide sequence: TGTGCCAGCAGTACATTCGGGGTTGGCGAGCAGTACTTC. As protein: CASSTFGVGEQYF.